These T cell receptor beta chains were read from a single sample in a study of CD8 T cell repertoires and HIV-1 epitope variants. TCRdb's copy holds only in-frame clones and misses some; the assay was immunoSEQ multiplex PCR. Among roughly 5,800 clones listed, 55% to 65% were seen once. Their recognized antigens are unknown. Sequencing was carried out using cultured CD8+ T cells derived from PBMCs. The receptors stem from a male donor with HIV. Both conserved end residues are part of each CDR3. The D gene is left open where the match is weak. Not every row has a clone size; where given, it reads once, few, many or a size class.

TRBJ1-5,TRBD1,.,TRBV2,TGTGCCGGACAGGCGGAAAGCAATCAGCCCCAGCATTTT,CAGQAESNQPQHF
TRBJ2-7,.,.,TRBV5-1,TGCGCCAGCAGCTCCTCCGGGACGGGCGGGGACGAGCAGTACTTC,CASSSSGTGGDEQYF
TRBJ1-3,.,once,TRBV10-3,TGTGCCGTAGGACAGAGCTCTGGAAACACCATATATTTT,CAVGQSSGNTIYF
TRBJ2-3,.,.,TRBV19,TGTGCCAGTAGTATCGGACCTGCCGAGGGGGATACGCAGTATTTT,CASSIGPAEGDTQYF
TRBJ2-3,TRBD2,.,TRBV4-3,TGCGCCAGCAGCCAAGATAGGGCTAGCGGGGGGTTCACAGATACGCAGTATTTT,CASSQDRASGGFTDTQYF
TRBJ2-5,.,.,TRBV10-2,TGCGCCAGCAGTGAGGTGGAGGAAGAGACCCAGTACTTC,CASSEVEEETQYF
TRBJ1-2,.,.,TRBV29-1,TGCAGCGTTCGGGAGGGTAGGGGCTACACCTTC,CSVREGRGYTF
TRBJ1-2,TRBD1,.,TRBV11-2,TGTGCCAGCAGCTCTACTTTTGGGACAGCCTTTCTAAACTATGGCTACACCTTC,CASSSTFGTAFLNYGYTF
TRBJ2-1,TRBD2,.,TRBV5-1,TGCGCCAGCAGCTTGACAGGGGCTAGCGGGGTCAATGAGCAGTTCTTC,CASSLTGASGVNEQFF
TRBJ1-4,TRBD1,.,TRBV9,TGTGCCAGCAGCGCGACCGGGACAGGGAATGAAAAACTGTTTTTT,CASSATGTGNEKLFF
TRBJ2-7,.,.,TRBV6-5,TGTGCCAGCAGTGAAGGGCGCGAGCAGTACTTC,CASSEGREQYF
TRBJ2-1,TRBD2,.,TRBV9,TGTGCCAGCAGCGGGGCCGGGACTACCCTTGGGGAGCAGTTCTTC,CASSGAGTTLGEQFF
TRBJ1-4,.,few,TRBV5-1,TGCGCCAGCAGCTCGGGGGAAAAACTGTTTTTT,CASSSGEKLFF
TRBJ2-7,.,.,TRBV10-2,TGCGCCAGCACGAGGTTCGTAGGTAACGAGCAGTACTTC,CASTRFVGNEQYF
TRBJ2-1,.,once,TRBV7-9,TGTGCCAGCAGCTTAGGGGATCCGGGACCCCCTCCGTATGAGCAGTTCTTC,CASSLGDPGPPPYEQFF
TRBJ1-1,.,.,TRBV7-9,TGTGCCAGCAGCGGGGACCGTATGAACACTGAAGCTTTCTTT,CASSGDRMNTEAFF
TRBJ1-2,.,.,TRBV6-5,TGTGCCAGCAGTTATTTGGGGGCCGATGGCTACACCTTC,CASSYLGADGYTF
TRBJ2-7,.,.,TRBV7-9,TGTGCCAGCAGCTTGGCGGCGGCCTACGAGCAGTACTTC,CASSLAAAYEQYF
TRBJ1-1,.,.,TRBV28,TGTGCCAGCAGTATGACTGGGCGTCGGAACACTGAAGCTTTCTTT,CASSMTGRRNTEAFF
TRBJ1-5,.,.,TRBV7-2,TGTGCCAGCAGCTTAGCGGAGGCAGGGGTCTGGCCCCAGCATTTT,CASSLAEAGVWPQHF
TRBJ2-2,.,.,TRBV4-3,TGCGCCAGCAGCCAAGTGCAGGGCGGGTTCGGGGAGCTGTTTTTT,CASSQVQGGFGELFF
TRBJ2-3,TRBD2,.,TRBV29-1,TGCAGCGTTGTAAAAGCGGGATTCACAGATACGCAGTATTTT,CSVVKAGFTDTQYF
TRBJ2-7,TRBD1,.,TRBV11-3,TGTGCCAGCAGCTGGGACAGCACCTACGAGCAGTACTTC,CASSWDSTYEQYF
TRBJ2-1,TRBD2,.,TRBV4-3,TGCGCCAGCAGCCAAGATTCGACAGCGGGGGGGCAATATGAGCAGTTCTTC,CASSQDSTAGGQYEQFF
TRBJ2-3,TRBD1,once,TRBV27,TGTGCCAGCAGTTCGATTGGGACAGGGGCCGGCTCTTCCACAGATACGCAGTATTTT,CASSSIGTGAGSSTDTQYF
TRBJ2-7,.,medium-sized,TRBV28,TGTGCCAGCAGTCGGACAGTATACGAGCAGTACTTC,CASSRTVYEQYF
TRBJ2-3,TRBD1,.,TRBV7-3,TGTGCCAGCAGCTTCCTGGACAGGCCCACAGATACGCAGTATTTT,CASSFLDRPTDTQYF
TRBJ2-3,.,.,TRBV9,TGTGCCAGCAGCAAGCCCGGTCCCGGACAGATATCTGCAGATACGCAGTATTTT,CASSKPGPGQISADTQYF
TRBJ1-1,.,few,TRBV5-4,TGTGCCAGCATTACCACGGGGAACACTGAAGCTTTCTTT,CASITTGNTEAFF
TRBJ1-6,TRBD1,few,TRBV2,TGTGCCAGCAGTGAAGCGTTACAGGGGAACTCACCCCTCCACTTT,CASSEALQGNSPLHF
TRBJ2-3,.,.,TRBV6-5,TGTGCCAGCAGTTTCTCTTCAGACCGCACAGATACGCAGTATTTT,CASSFSSDRTDTQYF
TRBJ1-2,TRBD1,.,TRBV9,TGTGCCAGCAGCGTAGCGGGGACAGGGGAAGGCTACACCTTC,CASSVAGTGEGYTF
TRBJ2-3,TRBD2,medium-sized,TRBV6-4,TGTGCCAGCAGTGACTCAACTAGCGGGGGGGCAGATACGCAGTATTTT,CASSDSTSGGADTQYF
TRBJ2-1,.,.,TRBV28,TGTGCCAGCAGTTTGGGGGAGGCCCAAAACAATGAGCAGTTCTTC,CASSLGEAQNNEQFF
TRBJ1-1,TRBD1,.,TRBV7-2,TGTGCCAGCAGCCAGGGGGGCGGATCTGAAGCTTTCTTT,CASSQGGGSEAFF
TRBJ2-7,TRBD1,.,TRBV28,TGTGCCAGCAGCCCCGACAGGGGCTACGAGCAGTACTTC,CASSPDRGYEQYF
TRBJ2-5,.,few,TRBV7-2,TGTGCCAGCAGCTTCGAACAGGGAAGGGCCCAGTACTTC,CASSFEQGRAQYF
TRBJ1-2,.,.,TRBV6-5,TGTGCCAGCAGTTACTCCGGGGTTGGCTACACCTTC,CASSYSGVGYTF
TRBJ2-1,.,.,TRBV28,TGTGCCAGCAGCATCCCGGGCCGCGGAGGGAATGAGCAGTTCTTC,CASSIPGRGGNEQFF
TRBJ1-2,.,few,TRBV28,TGTGCCAGCAGTTTCGGGGGAAACTCCTATGGCTACACCTTC,CASSFGGNSYGYTF
TRBJ2-1,TRBD1,.,TRBV5-1,TGCGCCAGCAGCTCTAGACAGGGGGCGGGATACAATGAGCAGTTCTTC,CASSSRQGAGYNEQFF
TRBJ1-1,TRBD1,few,TRBV5-4,TGTGCCAGCAGCTTCGGGACAGAGAACACTGAAGCTTTCTTT,CASSFGTENTEAFF
TRBJ2-7,TRBD1,.,TRBV5-6,TGTGCCAGCAGCTTCGGAGATGACAGGGGTTATTACGAGCAGTACTTC,CASSFGDDRGYYEQYF
TRBJ2-7,TRBD2,.,TRBV27,TGTGCCAGCAGCCTAGCGGGGCCCTACGAGCAGTACTTC,CASSLAGPYEQYF
TRBJ2-1,.,.,TRBV28,TGTGCCAGCAGTTTGGGCAGATACAATGAGCAGTTCTTC,CASSLGRYNEQFF
TRBJ1-1,.,.,TRBV29-1,TGCAGCGTTGAAGGGGGGGGGACTGAAGCTTTCTTT,CSVEGGGTEAFF
TRBJ2-5,.,.,TRBV28,TGTGCCAGCAGTCCTCCGGAGGGCTACGAGACCCAGTACTTC,CASSPPEGYETQYF
TRBJ2-5,TRBD2,medium-sized,TRBV7-6,TGTGCCAGCAGCTACTTACCGGGGGGACTAGCGGGGTCAGAGACCCAGTACTTC,CASSYLPGGLAGSETQYF
TRBJ2-7,.,.,TRBV4-2,TGTGCCAGCAGCCAAGAAGATGGGGCCGGGTACGAGCAGTACTTC,CASSQEDGAGYEQYF
TRBJ2-7,.,.,TRBV29-1,TGCAGCGTTCGCGATCTGCAACCCGGGACCCGCTACGAGCAGTACTTC,CSVRDLQPGTRYEQYF
TRBJ1-2,.,.,TRBV6-1,TGTGCCAGCAGTGATGAGGGGTACGGCTACTATGGCTACACCTTC,CASSDEGYGYYGYTF
TRBJ2-1,.,.,TRBV25-1,TGTGCCAGCAGTGGAGCAGGGAGTCTCAATGAGCAGTTCTTC,CASSGAGSLNEQFF
TRBJ1-4,TRBD1,.,TRBV5-1,TGCGCCAGCAGCCGGACAGGGACAAGGGAAACCCATGAAAAACTGTTTTTT,CASSRTGTRETHEKLFF
TRBJ2-7,.,.,TRBV30,TGTGCCTGGGGGCTTGCGACGTTACAGTACTTC,CAWGLATLQYF
TRBJ2-4,TRBD2,once,TRBV6-1,TGTGCCAGCAGTGAAGCTACCCTCGGGACTAGCGGGAGGGCCTACATTCAGTACTTC,CASSEATLGTSGRAYIQYF
TRBJ2-1,TRBD2,few,TRBV5-6,TGTGCCAGCAGCTTGGAGCGGGGGAGCTCCTACAATGAGCAGTTCTTC,CASSLERGSSYNEQFF
TRBJ2-7,.,.,TRBV28,TGTGCCAGCAGTTCCCGCCGGCAGCCCGAGCAGTACTTC,CASSSRRQPEQYF